The T cell receptor (beta chain) described here comes from a study of cytomegalovirus exposure and HLA in healthy donors. Whole-study findings and limits: Presence/absence analyses assumed roughly uniform sequencing depth across donors. An analysis was carried out at a later point. It showed that HLA-associated TCR beta chains were more clonally expanded than equally common non-associated chains. Available immune exposure information was restricted to CMV serostatus only.

Germline V gene data show CDR1 as SGHNT and CDR2 as YENEEA. CDR3 length equals 14 residues. V was clipped by 5 bases and J by 4 bases; unmatched bases: 2. Details on this clone: Antigen unknown.

The PCR was carried out with 60 Vbeta primers and 13 Jbeta primers. Sequencing was performed with immunoSEQ multiplex PCR; in TCRdb, only in-frame clones are kept and a portion is missing. This table has around 190,000 clones, around 75% appearing once. Sequenced input: PBMCs. This rearrangement joins TRBV11-3 to TRBJ2-2, with 9 bases fitting TRBD1. The sequence came from a woman younger than 45 in good health and CMV-seropositive. The CDR3 sequence is CASSLTGGTGELFF. CDR3 coding DNA: TGTGCCAGCAGCCTGACAGGGGGCACCGGGGAGCTGTTTTTT. The full variable domain, in which reference TRBV11-3 and TRBJ2-2 provide the parts outside the CDR3, is EAGVVQSPRYKIIEKKQPVAFWCNPISGHNTLYWYLQNLGQGPELLIRYENEEAVDDSQLPKDRFSAERLKGVDSTLKIQPAELGDSAVYLCASSLTGGTGELFFGEGSRLTVL.